Listed below are T cell receptor beta chains from one sample, sequenced in a study of T-cell memory formation after mild COVID-19. TCRdb called the 5' RACE reads again in MiXCR, with one record for every CDR3 protein. Of 540,000 or so distinct CDR3 sequences listed, roughly 22% are singletons. The sequenced sample consisted of PBMCs or a T cell subset sorted from them (not recorded which). The origin of the receptors is an adult woman who had mild COVID-19 (a few samples of this study predate the infection). Cell type and time point are not known. The CDR3 runs from the conserved cysteine through the conserved F or W. D genes are given only for firm matches. The size entry is marked missing in some rows and otherwise reads once, few, many or a size class.

CDR3 protein: CASSKRQGPTGELFF
CDR3 DNA: TGTGCCAGCAGCAAACGACAGGGACCCACCGGGGAGCTGTTTTTT
D gene: TRBD1
clone size: few
J gene: TRBJ2-2
V gene: TRBV5-4

CDR3 protein: CASRTSGGGETQYF
CDR3 DNA: TGTGCCAGTCGGACTAGCGGGGGAGGGGAGACCCAGTACTTC
D gene: TRBD2
clone size: NA
J gene: TRBJ2-5
V gene: TRBV6-6

CDR3 protein: CASSLSWAEDTQYF
CDR3 DNA: TGTGCCAGCAGCTTAAGCTGGGCGGAAGATACGCAGTATTTT
D gene: NA
clone size: NA
J gene: TRBJ2-3
V gene: TRBV7-3

CDR3 protein: CASSVALEDTQYF
CDR3 DNA: TGTGCCAGCAGCGTAGCACTGGAAGATACGCAGTATTTT
D gene: NA
clone size: NA
J gene: TRBJ2-3
V gene: TRBV9

CDR3 protein: CSAGRTSGRARKYKDTQYF
CDR3 DNA: TGCAGTGCCGGACGGACTAGCGGGAGGGCCCGCAAGTACAAAGATACGCAGTATTTT
D gene: TRBD2
clone size: NA
J gene: TRBJ2-3
V gene: TRBV20-1

CDR3 protein: CASSWTGAMNTGELFF
CDR3 DNA: TGTGCCAGCAGCTGGACAGGGGCCATGAACACCGGGGAGCTGTTTTTT
D gene: TRBD1
clone size: many
J gene: TRBJ2-2
V gene: TRBV5-5

CDR3 protein: CASSLAVTSNQPQHF
CDR3 DNA: TGTGCCAGCAGTTTGGCGGTCACTAGCAATCAGCCCCAGCATTTT
D gene: NA
clone size: few
J gene: TRBJ1-5
V gene: TRBV12-3/TRBV12-4

CDR3 protein: CASSQPNLGDYGYTF
CDR3 DNA: TGTGCCAGCAGCCAACCAAACTTAGGGGACTATGGCTACACCTTC
D gene: NA
clone size: few
J gene: TRBJ1-2
V gene: TRBV11-2

CDR3 protein: CASSPISGGNQPQHF
CDR3 DNA: TGTGCCAGCAGCCCCATCTCGGGGGGCAATCAGCCCCAGCATTTT
D gene: NA
clone size: few
J gene: TRBJ1-5
V gene: TRBV12-3/TRBV12-4

CDR3 protein: CASSWHHGQVVNTGELFF
CDR3 DNA: TGCGCCAGCAGCTGGCACCACGGACAGGTGGTGAACACCGGGGAGCTGTTTTTT
D gene: TRBD1
clone size: NA
J gene: TRBJ2-2
V gene: TRBV5-1

CDR3 protein: CSAQFGGAVNYGYTF
CDR3 DNA: TGCAGCGCCCAGTTTGGGGGGGCCGTAAACTATGGCTACACCTTC
D gene: NA
clone size: NA
J gene: TRBJ1-2
V gene: TRBV29-1

CDR3 protein: CASSVASSTDTQYF
CDR3 DNA: TGTGCCAGCAGCGTAGCCTCGAGCACAGATACGCAGTATTTT
D gene: NA
clone size: few
J gene: TRBJ2-3
V gene: TRBV9

CDR3 protein: CASLKTGRTEAFF
CDR3 DNA: TGTGCCAGCCTTAAGACGGGAAGGACTGAAGCTTTCTTT
D gene: NA
clone size: NA
J gene: TRBJ1-1
V gene: TRBV6-5

CDR3 protein: CAISEGAGLAGLDTQYF
CDR3 DNA: TGTGCCATCAGTGAGGGGGCGGGACTAGCGGGCCTGGATACGCAGTATTTT
D gene: TRBD2
clone size: NA
J gene: TRBJ2-3
V gene: TRBV10-3

CDR3 protein: CASSAKPGLAGLWVQNEQFF
CDR3 DNA: TGTGCCAGTAGTGCGAAACCGGGACTAGCGGGTCTGTGGGTCCAGAACGAGCAGTTCTTC
D gene: TRBD2
clone size: NA
J gene: TRBJ2-1
V gene: TRBV19

CDR3 protein: CSAPALAEYEQYF
CDR3 DNA: TGCAGTGCTCCCGCACTAGCGGAATACGAGCAGTACTTC
D gene: TRBD2
clone size: few
J gene: TRBJ2-7
V gene: TRBV20-1

CDR3 protein: CASSSPTGMDTGELFF
CDR3 DNA: TGCGCCAGCAGCTCACCGACAGGGATGGACACCGGGGAGCTGTTTTTT
D gene: TRBD1
clone size: NA
J gene: TRBJ2-2
V gene: TRBV5-1

CDR3 protein: CAWSVGIPEGTQYF
CDR3 DNA: TGTGCCTGGAGTGTAGGGATCCCGGAGGGTACGCAGTATTTT
D gene: NA
clone size: few
J gene: TRBJ2-3
V gene: TRBV30

CDR3 protein: CASSAQTSGRGEQFF
CDR3 DNA: TGTGCCAGCAGCGCCCAAACTAGCGGGAGAGGTGAGCAGTTCTTC
D gene: TRBD2
clone size: NA
J gene: TRBJ2-1
V gene: TRBV7-9

CDR3 protein: CASSSNAGGEAFF
CDR3 DNA: TGCGCCAGCAGCTCGAACGCTGGGGGGGAAGCTTTCTTT
D gene: NA
clone size: few
J gene: TRBJ1-1
V gene: TRBV5-1

CDR3 protein: CASSKLGTGFDEQYF
CDR3 DNA: TGTGCCAGTAGTAAACTCGGGACAGGGTTTGACGAGCAGTACTTC
D gene: TRBD1
clone size: few
J gene: TRBJ2-7
V gene: TRBV19

CDR3 protein: CASRRQGFETQYF
CDR3 DNA: TGTGCCAGCAGACGACAGGGATTTGAGACCCAGTACTTC
D gene: TRBD1
clone size: few
J gene: TRBJ2-5
V gene: TRBV13

CDR3 protein: CATRGGSENTEAFF
CDR3 DNA: TGTGCCACCCGTGGTGGGTCCGAAAACACTGAAGCTTTCTTT
D gene: NA
clone size: NA
J gene: TRBJ1-1
V gene: TRBV24-1

CDR3 protein: CASSFGINTGELFF
CDR3 DNA: TGTGCCAGCAGTTTTGGAATTAACACCGGGGAGCTGTTTTTT
D gene: NA
clone size: NA
J gene: TRBJ2-2
V gene: TRBV12-3/TRBV12-4

CDR3 protein: CASRGIEGAIDQPQHF
CDR3 DNA: TGTGCCAGCAGGGGGATTGAGGGGGCAATCGATCAGCCCCAGCATTTT
D gene: TRBD1
clone size: NA
J gene: TRBJ1-5
V gene: TRBV2

CDR3 protein: CASSQELPGAGELFF
CDR3 DNA: TGCGCCAGCAGCCAAGAACTTCCAGGGGCCGGGGAGCTGTTTTTT
D gene: NA
clone size: few
J gene: TRBJ2-2
V gene: TRBV4-1

CDR3 protein: CASWTSGSYEQYF
CDR3 DNA: TGTGCCAGCTGGACTAGCGGATCCTACGAGCAGTACTTC
D gene: TRBD2
clone size: NA
J gene: TRBJ2-7
V gene: TRBV6-2/TRBV6-3

CDR3 protein: CASSQDRRSEQYF
CDR3 DNA: TGTGCCAGCAGCCAAGATCGCCGATCCGAGCAGTACTTC
D gene: NA
clone size: few
J gene: TRBJ2-7
V gene: TRBV14

CDR3 protein: CASSLAWLSSTDTQYF
CDR3 DNA: TGTGCCAGCAGCTTAGCTTGGCTCTCTAGCACAGATACGCAGTATTTT
D gene: NA
clone size: NA
J gene: TRBJ2-3
V gene: TRBV7-8

CDR3 protein: CASSLEGRGRDLAFF
CDR3 DNA: TGTGCCAGCAGCTTAGAAGGGAGGGGGCGAGATCTGGCTTTCTTT
D gene: TRBD1
clone size: few
J gene: TRBJ1-1
V gene: TRBV7-9

CDR3 protein: CASSASGAADTQYF
CDR3 DNA: TGTGCCAGCAGTGCTTCAGGGGCCGCAGATACGCAGTATTTT
D gene: NA
clone size: NA
J gene: TRBJ2-3
V gene: TRBV2

CDR3 protein: CASSSVFSGVGYTF
CDR3 DNA: TGTGCCAGCAGCTCCGTTTTTTCTGGGGTTGGCTACACCTTC
D gene: NA
clone size: few
J gene: TRBJ1-2
V gene: TRBV7-9

CDR3 protein: CASSPGLGGIYNEQFF
CDR3 DNA: TGTGCCAGCAGTCCCGGACTAGGCGGAATTTACAATGAGCAGTTCTTC
D gene: TRBD2
clone size: many
J gene: TRBJ2-1
V gene: TRBV12-3/TRBV12-4

CDR3 protein: CASGGSPYEQYF
CDR3 DNA: TGTGCCAGCGGCGGGAGCCCCTACGAGCAGTACTTC
D gene: TRBD2
clone size: few
J gene: TRBJ2-7
V gene: TRBV12-3/TRBV12-4

CDR3 protein: CSVEDSQETQYF
CDR3 DNA: TGCAGTGTAGAGGATTCCCAAGAGACCCAGTACTTC
D gene: NA
clone size: NA
J gene: TRBJ2-5
V gene: TRBV20-1

CDR3 protein: CSARDTRKGGRNQPQHF
CDR3 DNA: TGCAGTGCTAGAGATACCAGGAAAGGGGGACGCAATCAGCCCCAGCATTTT
D gene: NA
clone size: NA
J gene: TRBJ1-5
V gene: TRBV20-1

CDR3 protein: CASSLGAGGTTDTQYF
CDR3 DNA: TGTGCCAGCAGCTTAGGCGCGGGAGGTACCACAGATACGCAGTATTTT
D gene: TRBD2
clone size: NA
J gene: TRBJ2-3
V gene: TRBV7-2

CDR3 protein: CASKLAANTGELFF
CDR3 DNA: TGTGCCAGCAAGCTAGCGGCGAACACCGGGGAGCTGTTTTTT
D gene: TRBD2
clone size: NA
J gene: TRBJ2-2
V gene: TRBV2

CDR3 protein: CASSYSNLQEGYNEQFF
CDR3 DNA: TGTGCCAGCAGTTACTCGAATTTACAGGAGGGCTACAATGAGCAGTTCTTC
D gene: NA
clone size: NA
J gene: TRBJ2-1
V gene: TRBV6-6

CDR3 protein: CASSFPVTGDPVDYMNTEAFF
CDR3 DNA: TGTGCCAGCAGCTTCCCCGTAACAGGTGACCCCGTAGATTACATGAACACTGAAGCTTTCTTT
D gene: NA
clone size: NA
J gene: TRBJ1-1
V gene: TRBV7-9

CDR3 protein: CASSLETGGSYTF
CDR3 DNA: TGTGCCAGCAGCTTAGAAACAGGGGGCAGCTACACCTTC
D gene: TRBD1
clone size: once
J gene: TRBJ1-2
V gene: TRBV7-9

CDR3 protein: CASSYHRRGTSGNTIYF
CDR3 DNA: TGTGCCAGCAGTTATCACAGGAGGGGGACATCTGGAAACACCATATATTTT
D gene: NA
clone size: NA
J gene: TRBJ1-3
V gene: TRBV6-5

CDR3 protein: CATSDPSVNYEQYF
CDR3 DNA: TGTGCCACCAGTGATCCGAGTGTCAACTACGAGCAGTACTTC
D gene: NA
clone size: NA
J gene: TRBJ2-7
V gene: TRBV24-1

CDR3 protein: CATTDRGTEAFF
CDR3 DNA: TGTGCCACTACAGACAGGGGGACTGAAGCTTTCTTT
D gene: TRBD1
clone size: NA
J gene: TRBJ1-1
V gene: TRBV25-1

CDR3 protein: CASSLAVAGELYEQYF
CDR3 DNA: TGTGCCAGCAGCTTAGCTGTAGCGGGGGAGCTCTACGAGCAGTACTTC
D gene: TRBD2
clone size: few
J gene: TRBJ2-7
V gene: TRBV7-8

CDR3 protein: CASSFGRGQGGYTF
CDR3 DNA: TGTGCCAGCAGTTTTGGGAGGGGGCAAGGTGGCTACACCTTC
D gene: TRBD1
clone size: NA
J gene: TRBJ1-2
V gene: TRBV27

CDR3 protein: CASSLPVRSSYNEQFF
CDR3 DNA: TGTGCCAGCAGCTTGCCGGTGCGTAGCTCCTACAATGAGCAGTTCTTC
D gene: NA
clone size: NA
J gene: TRBJ2-1
V gene: TRBV5-6

CDR3 protein: CASSTRTGDTEAFF
CDR3 DNA: TGTGCCAGCAGCACTCGGACAGGGGACACTGAAGCTTTCTTT
D gene: TRBD1
clone size: few
J gene: TRBJ1-1
V gene: TRBV3-1

CDR3 protein: CASRPTGHSSSYNEQFF
CDR3 DNA: TGTGCCAGCAGACCCACTGGACACTCCAGCTCCTACAATGAGCAGTTCTTC
D gene: NA
clone size: few
J gene: TRBJ2-1
V gene: TRBV6-2/TRBV6-3

CDR3 protein: CASSFGSGAYNEQFF
CDR3 DNA: TGTGCCAGCAGCTTTGGTAGCGGGGCCTACAATGAGCAGTTCTTC
D gene: TRBD2
clone size: many
J gene: TRBJ2-1
V gene: TRBV5-6

CDR3 protein: CASSELQGGEKLFF
CDR3 DNA: TGTGCCAGCAGTGAACTACAGGGTGGGGAAAAACTGTTTTTT
D gene: NA
clone size: once
J gene: TRBJ1-4
V gene: TRBV2

CDR3 protein: CASSPLGAVYEQYF
CDR3 DNA: TGTGCCAGCAGCCCGCTAGGTGCCGTCTACGAGCAGTACTTC
D gene: NA
clone size: many
J gene: TRBJ2-7
V gene: TRBV4-2

CDR3 protein: CASSLTKKRRNTGELFF
CDR3 DNA: TGCGCCAGCAGCTTGACCAAAAAGCGGCGTAACACCGGGGAGCTGTTTTTT
D gene: NA
clone size: few
J gene: TRBJ2-2
V gene: TRBV5-1